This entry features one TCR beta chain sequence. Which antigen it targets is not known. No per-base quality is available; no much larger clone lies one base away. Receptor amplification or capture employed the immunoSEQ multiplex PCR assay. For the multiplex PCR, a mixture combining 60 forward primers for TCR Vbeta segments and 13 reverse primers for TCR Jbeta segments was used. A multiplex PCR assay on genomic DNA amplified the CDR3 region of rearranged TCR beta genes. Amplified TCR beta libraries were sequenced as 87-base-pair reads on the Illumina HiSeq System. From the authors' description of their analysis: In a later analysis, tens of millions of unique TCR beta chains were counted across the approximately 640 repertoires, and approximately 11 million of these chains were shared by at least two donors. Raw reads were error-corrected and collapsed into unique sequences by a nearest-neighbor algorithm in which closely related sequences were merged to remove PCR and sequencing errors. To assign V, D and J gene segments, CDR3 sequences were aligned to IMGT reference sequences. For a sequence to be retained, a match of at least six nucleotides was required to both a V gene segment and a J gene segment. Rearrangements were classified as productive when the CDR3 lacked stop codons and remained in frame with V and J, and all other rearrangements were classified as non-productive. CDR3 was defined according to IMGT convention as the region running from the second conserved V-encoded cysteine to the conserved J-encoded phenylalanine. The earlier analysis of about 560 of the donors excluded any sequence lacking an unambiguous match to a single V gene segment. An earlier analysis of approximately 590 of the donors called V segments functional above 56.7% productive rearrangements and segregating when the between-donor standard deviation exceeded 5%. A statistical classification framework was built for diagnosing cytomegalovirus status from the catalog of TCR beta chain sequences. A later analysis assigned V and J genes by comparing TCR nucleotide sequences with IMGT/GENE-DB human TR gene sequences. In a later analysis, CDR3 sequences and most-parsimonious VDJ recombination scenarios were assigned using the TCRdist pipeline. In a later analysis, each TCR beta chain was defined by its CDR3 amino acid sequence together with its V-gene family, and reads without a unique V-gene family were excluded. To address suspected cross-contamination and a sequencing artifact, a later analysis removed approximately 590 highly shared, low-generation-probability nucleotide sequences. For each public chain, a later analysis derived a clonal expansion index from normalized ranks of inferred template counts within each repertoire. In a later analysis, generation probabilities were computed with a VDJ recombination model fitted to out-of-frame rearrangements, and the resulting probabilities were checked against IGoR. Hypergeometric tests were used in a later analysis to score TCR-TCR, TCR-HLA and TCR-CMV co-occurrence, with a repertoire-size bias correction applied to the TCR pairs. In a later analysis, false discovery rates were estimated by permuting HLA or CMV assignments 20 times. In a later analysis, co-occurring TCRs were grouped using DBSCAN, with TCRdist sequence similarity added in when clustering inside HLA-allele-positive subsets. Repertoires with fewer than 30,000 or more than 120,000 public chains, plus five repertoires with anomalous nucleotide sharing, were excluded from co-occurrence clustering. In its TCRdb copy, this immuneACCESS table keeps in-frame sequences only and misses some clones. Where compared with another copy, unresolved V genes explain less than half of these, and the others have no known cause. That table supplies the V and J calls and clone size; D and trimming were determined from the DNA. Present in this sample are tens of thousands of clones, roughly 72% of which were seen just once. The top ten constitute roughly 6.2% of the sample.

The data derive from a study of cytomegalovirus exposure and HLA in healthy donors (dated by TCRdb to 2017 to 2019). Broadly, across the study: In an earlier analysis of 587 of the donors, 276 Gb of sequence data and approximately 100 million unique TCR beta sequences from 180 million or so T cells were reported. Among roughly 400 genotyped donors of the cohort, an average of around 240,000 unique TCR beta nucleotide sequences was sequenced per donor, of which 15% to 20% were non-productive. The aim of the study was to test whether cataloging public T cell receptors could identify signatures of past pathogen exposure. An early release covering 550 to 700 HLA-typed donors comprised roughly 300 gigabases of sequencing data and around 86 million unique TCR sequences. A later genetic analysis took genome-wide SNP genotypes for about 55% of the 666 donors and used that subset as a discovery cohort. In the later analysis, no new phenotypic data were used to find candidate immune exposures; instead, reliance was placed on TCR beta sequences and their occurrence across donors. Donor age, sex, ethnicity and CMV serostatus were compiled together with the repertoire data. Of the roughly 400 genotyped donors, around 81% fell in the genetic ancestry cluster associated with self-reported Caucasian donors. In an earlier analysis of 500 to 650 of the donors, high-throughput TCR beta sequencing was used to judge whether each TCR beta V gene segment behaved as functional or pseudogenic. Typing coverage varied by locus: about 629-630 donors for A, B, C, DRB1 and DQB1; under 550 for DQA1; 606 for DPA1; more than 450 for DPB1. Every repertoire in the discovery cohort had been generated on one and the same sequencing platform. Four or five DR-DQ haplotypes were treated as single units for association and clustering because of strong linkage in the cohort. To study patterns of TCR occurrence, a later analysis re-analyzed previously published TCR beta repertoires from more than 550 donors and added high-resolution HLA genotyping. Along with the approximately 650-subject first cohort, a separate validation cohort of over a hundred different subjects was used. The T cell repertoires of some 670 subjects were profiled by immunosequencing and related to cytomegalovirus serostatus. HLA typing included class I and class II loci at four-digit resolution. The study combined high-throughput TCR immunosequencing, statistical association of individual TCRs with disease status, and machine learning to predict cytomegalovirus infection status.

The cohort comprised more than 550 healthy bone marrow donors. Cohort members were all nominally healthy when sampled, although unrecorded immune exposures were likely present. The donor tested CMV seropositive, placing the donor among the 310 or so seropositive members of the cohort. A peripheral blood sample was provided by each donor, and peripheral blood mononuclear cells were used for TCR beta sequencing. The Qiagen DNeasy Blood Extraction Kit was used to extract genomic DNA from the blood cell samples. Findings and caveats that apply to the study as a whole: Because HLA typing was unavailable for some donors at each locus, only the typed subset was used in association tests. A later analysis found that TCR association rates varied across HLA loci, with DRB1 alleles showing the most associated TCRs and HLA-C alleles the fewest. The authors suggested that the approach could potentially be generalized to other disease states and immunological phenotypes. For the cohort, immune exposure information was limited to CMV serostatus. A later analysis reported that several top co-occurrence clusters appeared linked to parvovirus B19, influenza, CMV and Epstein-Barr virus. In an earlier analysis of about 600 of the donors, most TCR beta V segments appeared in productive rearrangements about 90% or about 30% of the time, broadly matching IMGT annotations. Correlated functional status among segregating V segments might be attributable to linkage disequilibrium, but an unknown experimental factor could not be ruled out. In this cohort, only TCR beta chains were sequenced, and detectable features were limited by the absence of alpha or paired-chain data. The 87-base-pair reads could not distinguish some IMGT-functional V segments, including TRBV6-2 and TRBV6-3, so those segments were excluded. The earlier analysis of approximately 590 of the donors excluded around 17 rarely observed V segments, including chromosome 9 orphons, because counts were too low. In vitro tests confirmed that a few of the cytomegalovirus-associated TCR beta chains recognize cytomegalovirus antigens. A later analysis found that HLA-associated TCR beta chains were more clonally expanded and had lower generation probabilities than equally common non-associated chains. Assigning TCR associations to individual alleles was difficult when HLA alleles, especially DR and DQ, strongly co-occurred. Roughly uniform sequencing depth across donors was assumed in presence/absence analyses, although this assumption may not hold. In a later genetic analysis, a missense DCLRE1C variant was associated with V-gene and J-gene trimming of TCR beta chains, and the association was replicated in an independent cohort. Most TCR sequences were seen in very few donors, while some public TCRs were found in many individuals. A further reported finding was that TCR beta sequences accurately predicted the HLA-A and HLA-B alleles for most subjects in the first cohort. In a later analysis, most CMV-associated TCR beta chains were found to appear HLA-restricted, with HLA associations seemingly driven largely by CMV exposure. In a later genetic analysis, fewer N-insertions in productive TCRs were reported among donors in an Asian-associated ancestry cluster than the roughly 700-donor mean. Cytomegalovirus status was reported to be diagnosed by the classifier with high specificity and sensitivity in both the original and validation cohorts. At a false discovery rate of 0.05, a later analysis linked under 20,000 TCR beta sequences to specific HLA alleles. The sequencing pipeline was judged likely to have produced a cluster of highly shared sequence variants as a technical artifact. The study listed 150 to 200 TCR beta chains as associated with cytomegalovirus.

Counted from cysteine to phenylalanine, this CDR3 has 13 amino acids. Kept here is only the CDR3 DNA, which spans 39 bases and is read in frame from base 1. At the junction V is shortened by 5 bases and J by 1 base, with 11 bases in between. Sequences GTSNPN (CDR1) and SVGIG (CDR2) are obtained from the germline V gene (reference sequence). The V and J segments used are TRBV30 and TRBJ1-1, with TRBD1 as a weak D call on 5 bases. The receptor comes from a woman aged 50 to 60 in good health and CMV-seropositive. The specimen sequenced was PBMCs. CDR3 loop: CAWDIRENTEAFF. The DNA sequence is TGTGCCTGGGACATCAGGGAGAACACTGAAGCTTTCTTT.